This T cell receptor beta chain was found in a study of blood T cell repertoires in COVID-19. The overall study: The United States, Italy and Spain supplied acute and convalescent COVID-19 samples. PBMCs, B-cell-depleted T cells, or T cells provided the cDNA or gDNA that made up the material.

Original analysis: Cell counts per sample came from amplifying reference gene primers. TCRdb keeps only in-frame clones here, not all; method: immunoSEQ multiplex PCR. That table furnishes V, J and clone size, whereas the DNA furnished D and trimming. The data show around 180,000 clones, approximately 85% seen once. The sequenced material came from peripheral blood. The clonotype was recovered from an elderly woman with acute or convalescent COVID-19.

Written as DNA, the CDR3 is TGCGCCAGCAGCCTCCGGGACAGCTCCTACAATGAGCAGTTCTTC. It encodes CASSLRDSSYNEQFF. The V and J genes are TRBV5-1 and TRBJ2-1, with 7 bases lining up with TRBD1. CDR3 length equals 15 residues. Germline V gene lookup returns CDR1 SGHRS and CDR2 YFSETQ. V was pared by 4 bases and J by 0 bases, with 4 bases of the junction left unmatched.